One and the same sample provided the 21 T cell receptor beta chains below, sequenced in a study of T cell responses to AZD1222 COVID-19 vaccine. Clones were sequenced by immunoSEQ multiplex PCR, and TCRdb holds only the in-frame ones, with some missing. The sample holds around 120,000 clones; around 89% are singletons and the top ten take 11%. The material was peripheral blood, obtained on day 0 of MenACWY control vaccination. Receptors originate from an adult in good health.

The chain employs TRBV4-3 and TRBJ2-2; 12 bases fit TRBD2. This CDR3 region has 17 residues. V lost 0 bases to trimming and J lost 6 bases; unmatched junction nucleotides: 5. CDR1 and CDR2 (germline): LGHNA, YSLEER. CDR3 protein: CASSQDPSGRVAGELFF. The CDR3 DNA reads TGCGCCAGCAGCCAAGATCCTAGCGGGAGGGTCGCCGGGGAGCTGTTTTTT.

The chain is built from TRBV5-6 and TRBJ1-5, with 8 nucleotides matching TRBD1. From germline, CDR1 is SGHDT and CDR2 YYEEEE. There are 14 residues in the CDR3. V lost 3 bases to trimming and J lost 4 bases; unmatched junction nucleotides: 3. The CDR3 DNA follows: TGTGCCAGCAGCTCAGGGGGCAGGAATCAGCCCCAGCATTTT. This gives the protein CASSSGGRNQPQHF.

This chain connects TRBV11-2 to TRBJ1-2; possibly TRBD1 for D (6 bases). Per the germline V gene, CDR1 is SGHAT and CDR2 is FQNNGV. Deletions cut 5 bases from V and 8 bases from J, with 15 bases between. This CDR3 region has 13 residues. The chain's CDR3 is CASSPKTGSGYTF. CDR3 coding DNA: TGTGCCAGCAGCCCAAAGACAGGATCCGGCTACACCTTC.

This sequence joins TRBV3-1 (or the pseudogene TRBV3-2) and TRBJ1-5; 7 bases agree with TRBD1. Per the germline V gene, CDR1 is LGHDT and CDR2 is YNNKEL (reference sequence). The CDR3 runs 15 residues. Losses at the gene ends were 0 bases for V and 7 bases for J; bases not matched to a gene: 6. DNA of the CDR3: TGTGCCAGCAGCCAAGATCGGGACAGAAGCCAGCCCCAGCATTTT. This gives the protein CASSQDRDRSQPQHF.

The chain combines TRBV12-3 or TRBV12-4 with TRBJ1-2; D remains unclear. V lost 5 bases and J 2 bases, leaving 9 bases between the germline ends. CDR3 length: 13 amino acids. The chain's CDR3 is CASSRTPNYGYTF. The CDR3 DNA sequence: TGTGCCAGCAGTCGCACACCAAACTATGGCTACACCTTC.

The chain is built from TRBV4-1 and TRBJ2-7, with 13 nucleotides matching TRBD2. Germline CDR1 reads MGHRA; CDR2 reads YSYEKL. The CDR3 is 20 amino acids. V dropped 0 bases and J dropped 1; count of bases not matched to a gene: 12. CDR3 sequence (DNA): TGCGCCAGCAGCCAAGAGCTCTCAACTAGCGGGAGGGCCTGGTCCTACGAGCAGTACTTC. It translates to CASSQELSTSGRAWSYEQYF.

CDR3 DNA: TGTGCCAGCAGCTTGGGTGACAGGGTTGGGCCCCAGCATTTT. It encodes CASSLGDRVGPQHF. The chain recombines TRBV5-6 with TRBJ1-5, with 7 bases fitting TRBD1. The CDR3 length is 14 residues. Per germline, CDR1 SGHDT and CDR2 YYEEEE. J was trimmed by 9 bases and V by 0 bases; bases with no gene match: 6.

The V call is TRBV2, the J call TRBJ1-5, with D tentatively TRBD1 (6 bases). Looked up from germline, CDR1 is SNHLY and CDR2 is FYNNEI. This CDR3 contains 14 residues. Between the trimmed V and J ends, which lost 7 bases and 2 bases, there was a span of 12 bases. CDR3 coding DNA: TGTGCCAGCACAATGGCAGGGGGCAATCAGCCCCAGCATTTT. This encodes CASTMAGGNQPQHF.

The chain uses TRBV5-6 and TRBJ2-1; 8 bases are a match to TRBD2. CDR3 length equals 11 residues. Germline V gene data show CDR1 as SGHDT and CDR2 as YYEEEE. J gave up 13 bases and V 6 bases, and 6 bases lay outside the gene matches. CDR3 nucleotide sequence: TGTGCCAGCACTAAACTAGCGGAACAGTTCTTC. This codes for CASTKLAEQFF.

This clone was seen only once. The rearrangement uses TRBV28 and TRBJ2-1, with 7 bases that match TRBD1. Germline CDR1 MDHEN, CDR2 SYDVKM. J gave up 6 bases and V 2 bases, and 4 bases lay outside the gene matches. The CDR3 consists of 14 residues. Written as DNA, the CDR3 is TGTGCCAGCAGTTTAGAGGGGGCAGGCAATGAGCAGTTCTTC. Translating gives CASSLEGAGNEQFF.

This clone occurred once. The rearrangement links TRBV29-1 to TRBJ2-7; 7 bases are a match to TRBD2. V was pared by 3 bases and J by 6 bases, with 8 bases of the junction left unmatched. CDR3 length: 13 residues. CDR1 and CDR2 from the germline V gene are SQVTM and ANQGSEA. In DNA form, the CDR3 reads TGCAGCGTTGATTCCAGCGGGACTCGCGAGCAGTACTTC. It is translated as CSVDSSGTREQYF.

The gene calls are TRBV10-3 and TRBJ2-3; D is ambiguous. V lost 3 bases, J lost 4 bases, and 11 bases lay in between. The CDR3 spans 14 residues. CDR1 ENHRY and CDR2 SYGVKD come from the germline V gene. The CDR3 protein is CAISDVRASDTQYF. The DNA for the CDR3 is TGTGCCATCAGTGATGTCCGGGCCTCAGATACGCAGTATTTT.

The chain is built from TRBV12-3 or TRBV12-4 and TRBJ2-5; D remains ambiguous. CDR3 length: 11 amino acids. Trimming removed 5 bases from V and 4 bases from J, with 5 bases in between. This CDR3 is CASSASETQYF. CDR3 sequence (DNA): TGTGCCAGCAGTGCCTCAGAGACCCAGTACTTC.

This chain joins TRBV10-3 and TRBJ2-3, with a tentative D call TRBD2 (6 bases). The V gene lost 6 bases and the J gene lost 2 bases, with 12 bases spanning the gap. In germline, CDR1 is ENHRY, CDR2 SYGVKD. CDR3 length: 14 amino acids. DNA of the CDR3: TGTGCCATCAGGGGACTCCGTACCACAGATACGCAGTATTTT. This encodes CAIRGLRTTDTQYF.

This chain uses TRBV4-1 with TRBJ2-7; no reliable D call. The CDR3 contains 14 residues. The V gene lost 0 bases and the J gene lost 0 bases, with 6 bases spanning the gap. CDR1 MGHRA and CDR2 YSYEKL come from the germline V gene. The CDR3 loop reads CASSQDSDSYEQYF. CDR3 in DNA: TGCGCCAGCAGCCAAGACTCTGACTCCTACGAGCAGTACTTC.

The chain links TRBV5-4 to TRBJ1-2; TRBD1 aligns across 10 bases. Trimming took 6 bases from V and 7 from J; bases not matched to a gene: 3. Germline V gene lookup returns CDR1 SGHNT and CDR2 YYREEE (reference sequence). This CDR3 spans 12 amino acids. The CDR3 coding sequence is TGTGCCAGCACCCGGGACAGGGGTGGCTACACCTTC. Translated, it gives CASTRDRGGYTF.

The chain combines TRBV7-9 with TRBJ2-5; D unclear. V was cut by 3 bases and J by 1 base, with 9 bases left in between. This CDR3 is 14 amino acids long. Germline V gene lookup returns CDR1 SEHNR and CDR2 FQNEAQ (reference sequence). Here the CDR3 DNA reads TGTGCCAGCAGCTTCGACACACTCCAAGAGACCCAGTACTTC. It codes for CASSFDTLQETQYF.

The chain has TRBV29-1 and TRBJ2-5; TRBD1 matches at 12 bases. CDR3 length: 15 amino acids. The ends lost 6 bases at V and 5 bases at J; junction bases unmatched: 10. The germline gives CDR1 SQVTM, CDR2 ANQGSEA. This CDR3 is CSVTFGTGGGETQYF. CDR3 DNA: TGCAGCGTAACTTTCGGGACAGGGGGCGGGGAGACCCAGTACTTC.

The chain carries TRBV6-5 and TRBJ2-7; 9 nucleotides agree with TRBD2. The V and J ends lost 5 bases and 3 bases, in that order; junction bases with no gene match: 8. CDR1 is MNHEY and CDR2 is SVGAGI in the germline V gene. CDR3 length: 15 amino acids. CDR3 nucleotides: TGTGCCAGCAGTCCTTCGGGACTAGCAGTCTACGAGCAGTACTTC. It translates to CASSPSGLAVYEQYF.

This chain joins TRBV9 and TRBJ2-7; 11 nucleotides align to TRBD1. J was trimmed by 6 bases and V by 0 bases; bases with no gene match: 5. CDR3 size: 15 residues. The germline CDR1 and CDR2 sequences are SGDLS and YYNGEE. The CDR3 loop reads CASSVAGTGGVEQYF. The CDR3, as DNA: TGTGCCAGCAGCGTAGCGGGGACAGGGGGTGTCGAGCAGTACTTC. Full variable domain (rest looked up from reference TRBV9 and TRBJ2-7): DSGVTQTPKHLITATGQRVTLRCSPRSGDLSVYWYQQSLDQGLQFLIQYYNGEERAKGNILERFSAQQFPDLHSELNLSSLELGDSALYFCASSVAGTGGVEQYFGPGTRLTVT.

This chain joins TRBV27 and TRBJ1-5; D perhaps matches TRBD1 (5 bases). Looked up from germline, CDR1 is MNHEY and CDR2 is SMNVEV (reference sequence). The V and J ends lost 5 bases and 1 base respectively, with 15 bases between them. The CDR3 runs 16 residues. The CDR3 sequence: CASSGAGKKSNQPQHF. In DNA form, the CDR3 reads TGTGCCAGCAGTGGTGCAGGGAAGAAGAGCAATCAGCCCCAGCATTTT.